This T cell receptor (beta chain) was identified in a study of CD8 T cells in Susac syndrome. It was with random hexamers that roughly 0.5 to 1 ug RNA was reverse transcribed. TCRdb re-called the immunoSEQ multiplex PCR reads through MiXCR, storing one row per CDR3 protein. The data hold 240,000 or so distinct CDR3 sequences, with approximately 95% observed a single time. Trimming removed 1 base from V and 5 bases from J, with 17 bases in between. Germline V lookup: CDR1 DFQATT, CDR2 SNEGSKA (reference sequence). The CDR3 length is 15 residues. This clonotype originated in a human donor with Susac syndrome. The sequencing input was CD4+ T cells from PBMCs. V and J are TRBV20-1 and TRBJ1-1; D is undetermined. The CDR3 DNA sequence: TGCAGTGCTAGAGGGTACGGCTCGAGGTGGACTGAAGCTTTCTTT. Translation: CSARGYGSRWTEAFF.